The 20 T cell receptor beta chains presented below share a single source sample, sequenced in a study of PD-1 blockade in classical Hodgkin lymphoma (TCRdb year 2020). The receptor library was made with the immunoSEQ multiplex PCR assay. Drawn from immuneACCESS, this table holds only the in-frame rearrangements with V and J called that TCRdb kept. Clones are partly lost; checked studies trace under half to an unresolved V gene and leave the rest unexplained. This sample lists about 7,800 clones; roughly 77% were detected once. The ten biggest clones cover about 30% of the sample. The label giving this sample's time point can be read as: cycle 4 day 1 (C4D1), after more than five weeks of nivolumab. Relapse after autologous stem cell transplantation had occurred in all trial patients, and cohorts A, B and C were distinguished by prior brentuximab vedotin exposure. A Miltenyi CD8+ T cell isolation kit was used for magnetic negative selection to purify CD8+ T cells from thawed PBMCs.

Sample: CD8+ T cells from blood, taken before the fourth cycle of nivolumab. Receptors were obtained from a human donor with classical Hodgkin lymphoma.

This chain links TRBV11-1 with TRBJ1-4; D gene uncertain. CDR3 length: 15 amino acids. In germline, CDR1 is SGHAT, CDR2 FQDESV (reference sequence). V was pared by 3 bases and J by 0 bases, with 8 bases between. Here the CDR3 DNA reads TGTGCCAGCAGCTTTATCGGAGCAACTAATGAAAAACTGTTTTTT. Its translation is CASSFIGATNEKLFF.

The V gene is TRBV9, the J gene TRBJ2-7, with 7 positions matching TRBD2. The CDR3 is 13 residues long. After removal of 5 bases from V and 4 bases from J, the junction contained 6 bases not matched to a gene. Germline CDR1 reads SGDLS; CDR2 reads YYNGEE. The CDR3 here is CASSLSSGYEQYF. The DNA for the CDR3 is TGTGCCAGCAGTTTATCTAGCGGATACGAGCAGTACTTC. The complete variable domain, with remaining parts taken from reference TRBV9 and TRBJ2-7, reads DSGVTQTPKHLITATGQRVTLRCSPRSGDLSVYWYQQSLDQGLQFLIQYYNGEERAKGNILERFSAQQFPDLHSELNLSSLELGDSALYFCASSLSSGYEQYFGPGTRLTVT.

The CDR3 loop reads CASSLEQGPYNSPLHF. For the CDR3, the DNA is TGTGCCAGCAGCTTAGAACAGGGACCCTATAATTCACCCCTCCACTTT. The chain is built from TRBV7-2 and TRBJ1-6; a possible D gene is TRBD1 (6 bases). The germline V gene has CDR1 SGHTA and CDR2 FQGNSA. Trimming stripped 1 base from V and 2 bases from J, with 9 bases between. The CDR3 loop spans 16 amino acids.

The V and J genes are TRBV9 and TRBJ2-5, with 7 bases matching TRBD2. Germline assignment: CDR1 SGDLS and CDR2 YYNGEE. V trimming: 0 bases; J trimming: 1 base; junction bases outside the gene matches: 3. The CDR3 runs 15 residues. The CDR3 bases are TGTGCCAGCAGCGTAGAAGCGGGAAGCCAAGAGACCCAGTACTTC. It translates to CASSVEAGSQETQYF.

This clone was recorded a few times. The chain has TRBV2 and TRBJ2-7; either TRBD1 or TRBD2 may supply D (5 bases each). This CDR3 has 13 amino acids. From germline, CDR1 is SNHLY and CDR2 FYNNEI. The V end lost 2 bases, the J end lost 4 bases, and 9 bases lay between the germline ends. The CDR3 DNA sequence: TGTGCCAGCAGTGAACGGGGCCCGTACGAGCAGTACTTC. It is translated as CASSERGPYEQYF.

The chain joins TRBV7-9 to TRBJ2-1; TRBD1 matches 11 bases. Germline values: CDR1 SEHNR, CDR2 FQNEAQ (reference sequence). Trimming cost V 3 bases and J 4 bases; bases outside gene matches: 2. This CDR3 comprises 15 residues. The CDR3 loop is CASSFRDRGYNEQFF. The CDR3 region has the DNA TGTGCCAGCAGCTTCCGGGACAGGGGGTACAATGAGCAGTTCTTC.

This chain links TRBV4-2 with TRBJ1-1, with D tentatively TRBD1 (5 bases). CDR1 is LGHNA and CDR2 is YNFKEQ in the germline V gene. The CDR3 is 16 amino acids. Trimming left V 1 base short and J 1 base short, with 13 bases between. DNA for the CDR3: TGTGCCAGCAGCCAAGGCAACTCAGGGAAGAACACTGAAGCTTTCTTT. Amino acid sequence: CASSQGNSGKNTEAFF.

The chain links TRBV18 to TRBJ1-1, with D hard to call. V was pared by 1 base and J by 1 base, with 13 bases between. The germline CDR1 and CDR2 sequences are KGHSH and LQKENI. The CDR3 runs 16 residues. CDR3 loop: CASSPLGGGGNTEAFF. The DNA for the CDR3 is TGTGCCAGCTCACCACTGGGTGGAGGCGGGAACACTGAAGCTTTCTTT.

This rearrangement joins TRBV10-3 to TRBJ2-5; 10 bases fit TRBD2. After removal of 0 bases from V and 2 bases from J, the junction contained 6 bases not matched to a gene. This CDR3 comprises 17 residues. Germline V gives CDR1 ENHRY, CDR2 SYGVKD. The CDR3 loop reads CAISESRTSGWQETQYF. CDR3 bases: TGTGCCATCAGTGAGTCCCGGACTAGCGGTTGGCAAGAGACCCAGTACTTC.

This clone was seen a handful of times. The genes are TRBV5-1 and TRBJ2-1; TRBD1 matches 10 bases. Germline trimming cut 5 bases from V and 0 bases from J; bases unmatched to any gene: 14. The CDR3 runs 19 residues. CDR1 and CDR2 from the germline V gene are SGHRS and YFSETQ. The CDR3 loop reads CASRRSGQGLWSSYNEQFF. The CDR3 DNA reads as TGCGCCAGCAGACGCTCGGGACAGGGGCTATGGAGCTCCTACAATGAGCAGTTCTTC. The complete variable domain, with remaining parts taken from reference TRBV5-1 and TRBJ2-1, reads KAGVTQTPRYLIKTRGQQVTLSCSPISGHRSVSWYQQTPGQGLQFLFEYFSETQRNKGNFPGRFSGRQFSNSRSEMNVSTLELGDSALYLCASRRSGQGLWSSYNEQFFGPGTRLTVL.

The chain has TRBV7-2 and TRBJ1-3; D is possibly TRBD1 (6 bases). This CDR3 contains 15 residues. CDR1 is SGHTA, CDR2 FQGNSA, per germline. Trimming removed 5 bases at V and 0 bases at J, with 11 bases between. The CDR3 bases are TGTGCCAGCAGCCCCCAGGACAGCTCTGGAAACACCATATATTTT. Translation: CASSPQDSSGNTIYF.

The gene calls are TRBV21-1 and TRBJ1-1; the table's D gene call, TRBD1, was not cross checked with the DNA. TRBV21-1 is given as a pseudogene. The CDR3 totals 18 residues. The CDR3 region is CASSTFWDRVFLFSEAFF. In DNA, the CDR3 is TGTGCCAGCAGCACCTTTTGGGACAGGGTATTTTTATTCTCTGAAGCTTTCTTT.

The CDR3, as DNA: TGTGCCAGCAGCGCCTGGGACAACACAGATACGCAGTATTTT. This translates into CASSAWDNTDTQYF. This chain joins TRBV9 and TRBJ2-3, with D possibly matching TRBD1 (6 bases). The CDR3 runs to 14 residues. CDR1 is SGDLS, CDR2 YYNGEE, per germline. Deletions cut 3 bases from V and 2 bases from J, with 10 bases between.

This chain links TRBV5-6 with TRBJ2-7; D uncertain. The CDR3 contains 13 residues. Trimming left V 0 bases short and J 2 bases short, with 6 bases between. In germline, CDR1 is SGHDT, CDR2 YYEEEE. The CDR3 is CASSLDGTYEQYF. The CDR3 DNA reads TGTGCCAGCAGCTTGGACGGTACCTACGAGCAGTACTTC.

This clone was detected once. The gene calls are TRBV4-1 and TRBJ2-1; the match to TRBD2 covers 8 bases. Germline CDR1 is MGHRA and CDR2 is YSYEKL. There are 17 residues in the CDR3. The junction had 11 bases not matched to a gene; V was cut back by 4 bases and J by 3 bases. As DNA, the CDR3 is TGCGCCAGCAGCCGAGATAGGGCTAGCGGGCACTACAATGAGCAGTTCTTC. Translating gives CASSRDRASGHYNEQFF.

This clone was observed once. The J gene is TRBJ1-1, the V gene TRBV21-1. TRBV21-1 corresponds to a pseudogene. The CDR3 contains 17 residues. The CDR3 DNA is TGTGCCAGCAGCCCCCGGGAAAGGAGGAATAAAAACACTGAAGCTTTCTTT. Encoded protein: CASSPRERRNKNTEAFF.

The chain carries TRBV21-1 and TRBJ1-3. TRBV21-1 is recorded as a pseudogene. The CDR3 is 20 residues long. CDR3 loop: CASSKGGRRMTGYGGNTIYF. Written as DNA, the CDR3 is TGTGCCAGCAGCAAAGGAGGAAGGAGAATGACGGGATATGGAGGAAACACCATATATTTT.

This clone was seen more than once but under ten times. This chain connects TRBV28 to TRBJ2-7, with 8 positions matching TRBD1. This CDR3 has 17 amino acids. CDR1 and CDR2 from the germline V gene are MDHEN and SYDVKM. Unmatched junction bases numbered 15, after V lost 1 base and J lost 7 bases. The CDR3 loop reads CASSLFPTGVIFGEQYF. In DNA form, the CDR3 reads TGTGCCAGCAGTTTATTCCCGACAGGGGTTATTTTTGGGGAGCAGTACTTC.

This clone was recorded a few times. The V and J genes are TRBV9 and TRBJ2-1; 9 bases agree with TRBD2. Germline lookup yields CDR1 SGDLS and CDR2 YYNGEE. The V and J ends lost 3 bases and 8 bases, in that order; junction bases with no gene match: 9. The length of the CDR3 is 15 residues. The CDR3, as DNA: TGTGCCAGCAGCGGTAGCGGGAGTAGGATCTATGAGCAGTTCTTC. Translated: CASSGSGSRIYEQFF.

This chain connects TRBV19 to TRBJ1-2; D call uncertain. This CDR3 is built from 14 residues. V lost 6 bases to trimming and J lost 4 bases, with 15 bases between them. Germline-derived CDR1 and CDR2 are LNHDA and SQIVND (reference sequence). CDR3 coding DNA: TGTGCCAGTAGACCGGGCAGCTACCTCTATGGCTACACCTTC. Translating gives CASRPGSYLYGYTF.